Listed here are 10 T cell receptor beta chains from one sample, sequenced in a study of cytotoxic CD8 clonotypes in ibrutinib-treated CLL. TCRdb's table, derived via immunoSEQ multiplex PCR, lists solely in-frame clones and lacks some. The table lists 250,000 to 350,000 clones, approximately 76% of them singletons. Here the sequenced sample was PBMCs, taken at disease progression, from a patient treated with ibrutinib. The receptors here all came from a human donor with chronic lymphocytic leukemia.

V usage is TRBV5-1 and J usage is TRBJ2-7; 7 positions match TRBD2. The germline V gene encodes CDR1 SGHRS and CDR2 YFSETQ. Trimming took 0 bases from V and 3 from J; bases not matched to a gene: 6. This CDR3 has 15 residues. The CDR3 protein is CASSLAEGGDYEQYF. As DNA, the CDR3 is TGCGCCAGCAGCTTGGCCGAGGGAGGGGACTACGAGCAGTACTTC. The full variable domain, rest sourced from reference TRBV5-1 and TRBJ2-7, is KAGVTQTPRYLIKTRGQQVTLSCSPISGHRSVSWYQQTPGQGLQFLFEYFSETQRNKGNFPGRFSGRQFSNSRSEMNVSTLELGDSALYLCASSLAEGGDYEQYFGPGTRLTVT.

The chain links TRBV20-1 to TRBJ1-2; D gene ambiguous. Germline V gives CDR1 DFQATT, CDR2 SNEGSKA (reference sequence). The CDR3 covers 11 residues. Trimming removed 4 bases at V and 7 bases at J, with 10 bases between. The chain's CDR3 is CSATGSGGYTF. Here the CDR3 DNA reads TGCAGTGCTACAGGTTCGGGTGGCTACACCTTC.

This sequence joins TRBV19 and TRBJ2-1; 14 nucleotides agree with TRBD2. CDR1 is LNHDA, CDR2 SQIVND, per germline (reference sequence). The CDR3 has 17 residues. V trimming: 7 bases; J trimming: 0 bases; junction bases outside the gene matches: 5. CDR3 nucleotide sequence: TGTGCCAGTAAGGGGACTAGCGGGGGATCCTCCTACAATGAGCAGTTCTTC. Residues: CASKGTSGGSSYNEQFF.

This clone was found once. The chain links TRBV4-3 to TRBJ2-7, with 7 bases aligning to TRBD2. Germline V gene sequence: CDR1 LGHNA, CDR2 YSLEER. The CDR3 loop spans 16 amino acids. V dropped 0 bases and J dropped 7; count of bases not matched to a gene: 12. The CDR3 sequence: CASSQDTGGSGVEQYF. The CDR3 DNA reads as TGCGCCAGCAGCCAAGATACCGGCGGGAGCGGGGTGGAGCAGTACTTC.

This clone was found a few times. The rearrangement uses TRBV12-5 and TRBJ2-5; TRBD1 aligns across 9 bases. Unmatched junction bases numbered 9, after V lost 6 bases and J lost 4 bases. From germline, CDR1 is LGHNT and CDR2 FRNRAP. The CDR3 has 15 residues. CDR3 in DNA: TGTGCTAGTGGCACGGGACAGGGTTTGGTAGAGACCCAGTACTTC. It specifies CASGTGQGLVETQYF.

The chain carries TRBV29-1 and TRBJ1-2, with a possible D match to TRBD1 (6 bases). Trimming removed 3 bases at V and 3 bases at J, with 17 bases between. Germline CDR1 is SQVTM and CDR2 is ANQGSEA. The CDR3 has 15 residues. CDR3 sequence reads: CSVEVSVRGHYGYTF. In DNA form, the CDR3 reads TGCAGCGTTGAGGTTTCGGTCAGGGGTCACTATGGCTACACCTTC.

The chain joins TRBV5-6 to TRBJ1-3; TRBD1 matches 9 bases. The junction had 6 bases not matched to a gene; V was cut back by 0 bases and J by 2 bases. The CDR3 spans 17 residues. Germline V CDR1 and CDR2: SGHDT, YYEEEE. The CDR3 DNA reads as TGTGCCAGCAGCTTGGATTGGACAGGGGACGCTGGAAACACCATATATTTT. Its translation is CASSLDWTGDAGNTIYF.

This clone was counted once. The chain carries TRBV19 and TRBJ2-2, with TRBD1 matching over 9 bases. The V gene end was trimmed by 6 bases and the J gene end by 3 bases; junction bases not matched to a gene: 8. The CDR3 is 16 amino acids. The germline gives CDR1 LNHDA, CDR2 SQIVND (reference sequence). CDR3 loop: CASRPLTGGYTGELFF. For the CDR3, the DNA is TGTGCCAGTAGGCCCTTGACAGGGGGATACACCGGGGAGCTGTTTTTT.

The chain is built from TRBV5-1 and TRBJ1-4; D is unresolved. The CDR3 has 14 amino acids. The V end lost 4 bases, the J end lost 3 bases, and 10 bases lay between the germline ends. Germline CDR1 reads SGHRS; CDR2 reads YFSETQ. The chain's CDR3 is CASSLRGPNEKLFF. The CDR3 nucleotides are TGCGCCAGCAGCCTTCGGGGTCCTAATGAAAAACTGTTTTTT.

This clone was seen a few times. Here the CDR3 DNA reads TGCAGCGGCTCAGGGGGAGGGACTGAAGCTTTCTTT. Its protein product is CSGSGGGTEAFF. The gene calls are TRBV29-1 and TRBJ1-1; 7 bases match TRBD1. CDR3 length: 12 residues. Germline V lookup: CDR1 SQVTM, CDR2 ANQGSEA. V gave up 7 bases and J gave up 5 bases; unmatched junction bases: 7.